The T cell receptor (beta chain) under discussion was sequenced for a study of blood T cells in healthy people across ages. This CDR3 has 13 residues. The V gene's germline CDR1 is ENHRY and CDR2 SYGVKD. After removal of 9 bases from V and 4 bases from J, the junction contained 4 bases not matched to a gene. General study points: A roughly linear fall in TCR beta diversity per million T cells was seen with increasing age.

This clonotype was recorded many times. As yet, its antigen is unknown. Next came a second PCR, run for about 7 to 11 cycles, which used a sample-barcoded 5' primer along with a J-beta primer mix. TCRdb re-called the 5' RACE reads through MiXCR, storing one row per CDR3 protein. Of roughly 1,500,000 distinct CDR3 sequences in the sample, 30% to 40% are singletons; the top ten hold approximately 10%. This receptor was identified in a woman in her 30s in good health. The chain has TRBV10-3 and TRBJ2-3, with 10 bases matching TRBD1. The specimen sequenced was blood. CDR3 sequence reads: CAIGQGEADTQYF. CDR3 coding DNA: TGTGCCATTGGACAGGGGGAGGCAGATACGCAGTATTTT.